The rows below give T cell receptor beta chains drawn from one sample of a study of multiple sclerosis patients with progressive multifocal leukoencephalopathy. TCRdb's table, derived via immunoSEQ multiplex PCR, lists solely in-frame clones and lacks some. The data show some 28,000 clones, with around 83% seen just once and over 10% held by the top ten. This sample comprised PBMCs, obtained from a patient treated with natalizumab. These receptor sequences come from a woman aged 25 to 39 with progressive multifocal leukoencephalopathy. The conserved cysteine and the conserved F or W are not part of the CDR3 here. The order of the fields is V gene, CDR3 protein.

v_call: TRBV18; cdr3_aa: ASSPLGTDNSPLH
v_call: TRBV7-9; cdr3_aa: ASSLYPGNEQY
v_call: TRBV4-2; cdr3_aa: ASSQVRGRLDTEAF
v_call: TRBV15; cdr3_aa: ATSRTRLAGVNEQF
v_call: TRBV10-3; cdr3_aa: AISEGQGPYEQY
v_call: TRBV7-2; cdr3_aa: ASSFPRSEQY
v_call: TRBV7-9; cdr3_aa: ASSSETGVGSPLH
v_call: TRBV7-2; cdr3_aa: ASSAVTSGRRNEQF
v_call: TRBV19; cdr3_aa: ASSGQAYTEAF
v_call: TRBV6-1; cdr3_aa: ASRLTPEAF
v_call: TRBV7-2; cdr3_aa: ASSLIAGELYEQY
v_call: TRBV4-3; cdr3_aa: ASSQDLETSGSYEQY
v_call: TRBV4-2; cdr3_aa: ASSHPGTSGNPSYEQY
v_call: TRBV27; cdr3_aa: ASAPGQGVFGYT
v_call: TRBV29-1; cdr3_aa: SVDRRLLNTEAF
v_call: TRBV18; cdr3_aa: ASSPPSQGSGYT
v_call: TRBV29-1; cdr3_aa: SATGGETQY
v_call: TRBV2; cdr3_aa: ASSQQGGYEQY
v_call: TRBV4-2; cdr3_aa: ASSQEVTYNEQF
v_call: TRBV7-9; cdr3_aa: ASSPGTSDEQF
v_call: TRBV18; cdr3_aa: ASSPSPGTGYT
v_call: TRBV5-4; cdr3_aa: ASSLSGTYTGELF
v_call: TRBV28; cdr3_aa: ASSQDSNQPQH
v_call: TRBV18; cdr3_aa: ASSPWTGKDEQY
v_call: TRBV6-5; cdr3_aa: ASSDSPNSPLH
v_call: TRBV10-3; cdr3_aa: AIRKREGLRDTQY
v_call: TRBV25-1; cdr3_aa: ASSHGDEQY
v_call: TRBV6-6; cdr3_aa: ASSYQLGEQY
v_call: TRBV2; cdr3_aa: ASNQNRGNEQF
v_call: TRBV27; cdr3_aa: ASSPHSGAHTGELF
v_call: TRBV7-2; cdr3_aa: ASSSTMGPYEQY
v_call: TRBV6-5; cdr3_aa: ASTTQWGDYGYT
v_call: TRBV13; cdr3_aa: ASSLGGSSHAEQY
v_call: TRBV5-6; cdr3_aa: ASSLKRQGKRQPQH
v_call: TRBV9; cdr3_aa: ASSVAGGRVTDTQY
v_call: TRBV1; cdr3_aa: TSSQARGLPVLYEQY
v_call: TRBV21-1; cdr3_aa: ASSASPVGTSGTRRYEQY
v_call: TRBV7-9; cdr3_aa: ASSLTGTGELF
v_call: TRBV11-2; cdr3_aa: ASSPGTSGPEETQY
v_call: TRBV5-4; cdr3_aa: ASSADRGLTDTQY
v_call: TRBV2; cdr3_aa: ASSEVRTRPLKDEQF
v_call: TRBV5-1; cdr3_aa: ASSIGQGQGRQY
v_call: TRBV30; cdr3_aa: AWSRDSGSGNTIY